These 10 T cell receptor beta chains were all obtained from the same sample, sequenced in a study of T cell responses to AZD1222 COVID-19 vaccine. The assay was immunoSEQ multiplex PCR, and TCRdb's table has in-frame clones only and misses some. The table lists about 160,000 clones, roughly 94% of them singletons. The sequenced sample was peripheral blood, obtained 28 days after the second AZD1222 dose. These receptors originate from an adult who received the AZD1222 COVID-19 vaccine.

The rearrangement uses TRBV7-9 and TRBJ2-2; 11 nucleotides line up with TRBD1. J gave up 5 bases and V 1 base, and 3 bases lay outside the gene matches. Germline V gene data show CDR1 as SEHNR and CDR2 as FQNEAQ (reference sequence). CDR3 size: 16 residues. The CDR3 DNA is TGTGCCAGCAGCTTAGTCGGGGACAGGGGGACCGGGGAGCTGTTTTTT. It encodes CASSLVGDRGTGELFF.

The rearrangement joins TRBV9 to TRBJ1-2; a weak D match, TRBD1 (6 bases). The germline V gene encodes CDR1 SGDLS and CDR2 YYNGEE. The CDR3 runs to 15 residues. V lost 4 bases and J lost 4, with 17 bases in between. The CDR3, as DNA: TGTGCCAGCAGCTCCAGGCCCCAGGGGAGCTATGGCTACACCTTC. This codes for CASSSRPQGSYGYTF. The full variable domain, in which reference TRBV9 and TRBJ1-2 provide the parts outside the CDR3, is DSGVTQTPKHLITATGQRVTLRCSPRSGDLSVYWYQQSLDQGLQFLIQYYNGEERAKGNILERFSAQQFPDLHSELNLSSLELGDSALYFCASSSRPQGSYGYTFGSGTRLTVV.

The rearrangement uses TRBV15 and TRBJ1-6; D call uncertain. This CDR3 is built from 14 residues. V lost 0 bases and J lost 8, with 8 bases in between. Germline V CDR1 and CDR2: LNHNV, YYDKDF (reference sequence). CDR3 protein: CATSRDYGYSPLHF. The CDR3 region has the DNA TGTGCCACCAGCAGAGATTATGGGTATTCACCCCTCCACTTT.

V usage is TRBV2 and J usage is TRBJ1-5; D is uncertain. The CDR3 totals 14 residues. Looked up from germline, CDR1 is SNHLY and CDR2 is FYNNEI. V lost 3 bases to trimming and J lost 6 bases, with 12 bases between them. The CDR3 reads CASSDLEGPQPQHF. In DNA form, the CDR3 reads TGTGCCAGCAGTGATCTAGAAGGGCCTCAGCCCCAGCATTTT.

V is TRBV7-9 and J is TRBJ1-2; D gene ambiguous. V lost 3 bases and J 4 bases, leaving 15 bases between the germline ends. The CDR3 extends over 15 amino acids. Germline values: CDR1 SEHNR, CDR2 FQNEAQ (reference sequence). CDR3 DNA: TGTGCCAGCAGCTTCTCGGGTTCCTTTCTCTATGGCTACACCTTC. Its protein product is CASSFSGSFLYGYTF. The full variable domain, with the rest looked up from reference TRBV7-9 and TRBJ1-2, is DTGVSQNPRHKITKRGQNVTFRCDPISEHNRLYWYRQTLGQGPEFLTYFQNEAQLEKSRLLSDRFSAERPKGSFSTLEIQRTEQGDSAMYLCASSFSGSFLYGYTFGSGTRLTVV.

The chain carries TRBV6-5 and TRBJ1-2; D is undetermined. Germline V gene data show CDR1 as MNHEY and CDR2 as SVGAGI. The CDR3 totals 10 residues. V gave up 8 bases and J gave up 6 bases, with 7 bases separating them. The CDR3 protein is CASDPNGYTF. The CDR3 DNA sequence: TGTGCCAGCGACCCTAATGGCTACACCTTC.

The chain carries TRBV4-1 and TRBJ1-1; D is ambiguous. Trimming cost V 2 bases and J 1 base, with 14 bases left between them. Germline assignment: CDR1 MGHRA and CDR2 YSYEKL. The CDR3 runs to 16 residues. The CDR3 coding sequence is TGCGCCAGCAGCCAACCCTTAGGGTTTAGGAACACTGAAGCTTTCTTT. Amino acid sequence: CASSQPLGFRNTEAFF.

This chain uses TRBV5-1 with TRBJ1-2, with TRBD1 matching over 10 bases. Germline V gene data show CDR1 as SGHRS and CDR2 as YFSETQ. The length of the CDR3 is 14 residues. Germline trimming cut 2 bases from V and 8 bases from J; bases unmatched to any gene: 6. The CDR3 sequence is CASSLWTGGGGYTF. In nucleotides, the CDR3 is TGCGCCAGCAGCTTATGGACAGGGGGTGGAGGCTACACCTTC.

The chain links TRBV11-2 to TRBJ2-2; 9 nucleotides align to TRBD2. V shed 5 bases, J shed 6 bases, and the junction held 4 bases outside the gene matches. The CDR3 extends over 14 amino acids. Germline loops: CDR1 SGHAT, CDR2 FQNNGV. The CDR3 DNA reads TGTGCCAGCAGCCGGGTAGCGGGGGCCGGGGAGCTGTTTTTT. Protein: CASSRVAGAGELFF. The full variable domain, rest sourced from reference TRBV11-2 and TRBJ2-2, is EAGVAQSPRYKIIEKRQSVAFWCNPISGHATLYWYQQILGQGPKLLIQFQNNGVVDDSQLPKDRFSAERLKGVDSTLKIQPAKLEDSAVYLCASSRVAGAGELFFGEGSRLTVL.

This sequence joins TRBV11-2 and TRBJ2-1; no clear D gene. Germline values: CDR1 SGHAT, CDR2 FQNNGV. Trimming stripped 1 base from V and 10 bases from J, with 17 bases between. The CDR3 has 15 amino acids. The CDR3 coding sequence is TGTGCCAGCAGCTTAGGTTTTGTTCCGTCGGAGGAGCAGTTCTTC. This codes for CASSLGFVPSEEQFF.